This T cell receptor (beta chain) emerged from a study of response to subunit inactivated influenza vaccine. Each CDR3 protein is one row after TCRdb ran MiXCR on the RT-PCR reads. The data contain about 310,000 distinct CDR3 sequences, roughly 22% of them singletons. This CDR3 has 17 amino acids. With V trimmed by 0 bases and J by 6 bases, 14 bases remained unmatched. Germline V lookup: CDR1 LGHNT, CDR2 FRNRAP. The TCR comes from a man aged 45 to 75 who received an inactivated influenza vaccine. This rearrangement joins TRBV12-5 to TRBJ2-7; 7 bases match TRBD1. This sample comprised PBMCs from blood, obtained approximately 20 months after vaccination. This CDR3 is CASGLVRVGDRSSEQYF. The CDR3 DNA reads as TGTGCTAGTGGTTTGGTACGGGTTGGGGACAGATCATCCGAGCAGTACTTC.